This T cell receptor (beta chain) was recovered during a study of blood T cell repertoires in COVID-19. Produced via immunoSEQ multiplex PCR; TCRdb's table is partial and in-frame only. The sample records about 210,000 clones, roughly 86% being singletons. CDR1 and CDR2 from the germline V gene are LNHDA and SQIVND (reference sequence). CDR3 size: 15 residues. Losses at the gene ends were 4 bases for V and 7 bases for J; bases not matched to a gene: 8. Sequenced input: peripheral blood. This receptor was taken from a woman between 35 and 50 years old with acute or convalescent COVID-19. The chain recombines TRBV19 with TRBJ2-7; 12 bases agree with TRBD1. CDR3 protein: CASSTWGQGAREQYF. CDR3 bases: TGTGCCAGTAGTACCTGGGGACAGGGGGCGAGGGAGCAGTACTTC.